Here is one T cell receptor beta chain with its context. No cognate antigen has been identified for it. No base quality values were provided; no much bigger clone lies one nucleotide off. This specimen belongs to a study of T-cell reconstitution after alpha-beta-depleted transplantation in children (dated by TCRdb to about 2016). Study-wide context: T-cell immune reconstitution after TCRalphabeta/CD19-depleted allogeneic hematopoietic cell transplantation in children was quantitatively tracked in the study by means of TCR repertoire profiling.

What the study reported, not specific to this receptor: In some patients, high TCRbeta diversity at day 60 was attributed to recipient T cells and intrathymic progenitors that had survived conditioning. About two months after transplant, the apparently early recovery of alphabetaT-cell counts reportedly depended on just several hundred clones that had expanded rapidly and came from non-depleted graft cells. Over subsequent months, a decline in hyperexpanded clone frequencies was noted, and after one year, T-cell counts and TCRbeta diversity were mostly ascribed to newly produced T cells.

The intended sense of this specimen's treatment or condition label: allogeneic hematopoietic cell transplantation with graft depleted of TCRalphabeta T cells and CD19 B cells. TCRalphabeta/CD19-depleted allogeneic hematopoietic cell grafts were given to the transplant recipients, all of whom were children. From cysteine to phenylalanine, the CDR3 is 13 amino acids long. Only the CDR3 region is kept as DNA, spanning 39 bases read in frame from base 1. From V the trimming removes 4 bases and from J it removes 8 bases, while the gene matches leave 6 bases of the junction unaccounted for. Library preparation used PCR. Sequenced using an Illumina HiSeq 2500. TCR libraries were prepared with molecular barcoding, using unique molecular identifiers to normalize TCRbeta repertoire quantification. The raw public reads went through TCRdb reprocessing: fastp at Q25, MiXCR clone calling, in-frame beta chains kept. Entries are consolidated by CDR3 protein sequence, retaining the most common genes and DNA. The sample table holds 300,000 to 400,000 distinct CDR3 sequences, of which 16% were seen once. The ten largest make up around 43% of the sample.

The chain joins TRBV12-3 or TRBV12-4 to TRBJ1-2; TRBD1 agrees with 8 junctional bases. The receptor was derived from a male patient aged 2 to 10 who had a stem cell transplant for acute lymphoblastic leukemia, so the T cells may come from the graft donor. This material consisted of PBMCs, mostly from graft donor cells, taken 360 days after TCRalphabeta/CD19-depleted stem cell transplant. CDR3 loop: CASSYGQGGGYTF. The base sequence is TGTGCCAGCAGTTACGGACAGGGAGGCGGCTACACCTTC.